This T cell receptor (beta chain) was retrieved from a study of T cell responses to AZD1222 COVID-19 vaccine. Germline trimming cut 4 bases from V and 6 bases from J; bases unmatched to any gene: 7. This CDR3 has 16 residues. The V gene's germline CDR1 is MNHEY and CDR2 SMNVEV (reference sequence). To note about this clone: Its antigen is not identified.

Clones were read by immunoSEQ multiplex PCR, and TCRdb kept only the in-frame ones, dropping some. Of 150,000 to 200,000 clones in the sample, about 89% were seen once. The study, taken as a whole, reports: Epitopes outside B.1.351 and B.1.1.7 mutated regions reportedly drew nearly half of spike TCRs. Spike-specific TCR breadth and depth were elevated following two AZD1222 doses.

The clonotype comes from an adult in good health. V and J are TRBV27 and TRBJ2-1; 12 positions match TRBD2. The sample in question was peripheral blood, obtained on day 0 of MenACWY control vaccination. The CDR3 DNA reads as TGTGCCAGCAGTTCCCCGACTAGCGGGAGTTCCAATGAGCAGTTCTTC. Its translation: CASSSPTSGSSNEQFF.